Shown below are 2 T cell receptor beta chains from a single sample sequenced in a study of neurological immune-mediated disorders. TCRdb analysed the 5' RACE reads with MiXCR anew, one entry per CDR3 protein. The sample lists some 57,000 distinct CDR3 sequences; about 3.7% were seen once. The sequenced sample was PBMCs. Source of these receptors: a woman aged 60 to 75 with multiple sclerosis.

The chain joins TRBV18 to TRBJ2-1, with D uncertain. Germline-derived CDR1 and CDR2 are KGHSH and LQKENI. CDR3 length: 16 residues. The V gene lost 3 bases and the J gene lost 1 base, with 13 bases spanning the gap. The CDR3 here is CASSPGWVRSYNEQFF. The CDR3 DNA follows: TGTGCCAGCTCACCCGGGTGGGTACGGTCCTACAATGAGCAGTTCTTC. Full variable domain (rest looked up from reference TRBV18 and TRBJ2-1): NAGVMQNPRHLVRRRGQEARLRCSPMKGHSHVYWYRQLPEEGLKFMVYLQKENIIDESGMPKERFSAEFPKEGPSILRIQQVVRGDSAAYFCASSPGWVRSYNEQFFGPGTRLTVL.

This chain links TRBV18 with TRBJ1-2; maybe TRBD1 (5 bases). Deletions cut 3 bases from V and 4 bases from J, with 12 bases between. CDR3 length: 14 residues. CDR1 is KGHSH, CDR2 LQKENI, per germline. As DNA, the CDR3 is TGTGCCAGCTCACCCGGCAGGGCGGCCTATGGCTACACCTTC. Amino acid sequence: CASSPGRAAYGYTF.